This TCR beta chain was found in a study of CD8+CD57+ T cells in acquired aplastic anemia. About the study: Sorted cells (CD4+ and CD8+) yielded DNA amounts that averaged about 2.9 ug.

For sequencing, patients were chosen who had shown expansion of CD8+CD57+ cells by flow cytometry. Each patient carried a diagnosis of severe acquired aplastic anemia. Blood sampling was performed on the patients, and none of them had received therapy by then. The CDR3 has 14 residues. The V end was cut by 0 bases, the J end by 7 bases, with 10 bases between. CDR1 and CDR2 (germline): SGHTA, FQGTGA. Whole-study results and caveats: Around 30 sequences, all CD8+ CDR3, were shared between patients and controls.

At least ten counts were recorded for this clonotype. Antigen: not known. The template for TCR beta VDJ and CDR3 sequence profiling was genomic DNA. MiXCR, run by TCRdb on the reads, gives a single entry per CDR3 protein. The sample holds fewer than 200,000 distinct CDR3 sequences; 47% are singletons and the top ten take 0.85% to 1.3%. The chain employs TRBV7-3 and TRBJ2-1; the D gene is possibly TRBD2 (6 bases). This clonotype originated in a human donor with aplastic anemia. Sequenced input: sorted CD4+, CD8+, or CD8+CD57+ T cells (not recorded which) from PBMCs. The CDR3 sequence: CASSLTSGVNEQFF. CDR3 coding DNA: TGTGCCAGCAGCTTAACGTCGGGGGTAAATGAGCAGTTCTTC.